This T cell receptor beta chain was observed in a study of CD8+ T cells in alopecia areata. Whole-study findings and limits: Scalp clonality and expanded CD8+ clones among the top 100 showed significant decreases with tofacitinib.

V shed 7 bases and J shed 4 bases, with 7 bases lying between them. Germline-derived CDR1 and CDR2 are SNHLY and FYNNEI. CDR3 length: 11 amino acids. RNA, once extracted, was reverse transcribed into cDNA for use as the sequencing template. The repertoire was sequenced with immunoSEQ multiplex PCR; TCRdb's copy has only in-frame clones and lacks some. This sample has fewer than 200,000 clones; 58% occur once, and the top ten carry about 12%. Treatment meaning: oral pan-JAK inhibitor, 5-10 mg twice daily. As regards this clone: Its antigen is as yet unknown. The same CDR3 is also encoded by other DNA sequences in this sample.

This sequence was found in a human donor with alopecia areata. The sequenced sample was CD8+ T cells sorted from blood, obtained at week 24, from a patient treated with tofacitinib. J is TRBJ1-1 and V is TRBV2; no firm D call. CDR3 region: CASTPSTEAFF. In nucleotides, the CDR3 is TGTGCCAGCACCCCTAGCACTGAAGCTTTCTTT.